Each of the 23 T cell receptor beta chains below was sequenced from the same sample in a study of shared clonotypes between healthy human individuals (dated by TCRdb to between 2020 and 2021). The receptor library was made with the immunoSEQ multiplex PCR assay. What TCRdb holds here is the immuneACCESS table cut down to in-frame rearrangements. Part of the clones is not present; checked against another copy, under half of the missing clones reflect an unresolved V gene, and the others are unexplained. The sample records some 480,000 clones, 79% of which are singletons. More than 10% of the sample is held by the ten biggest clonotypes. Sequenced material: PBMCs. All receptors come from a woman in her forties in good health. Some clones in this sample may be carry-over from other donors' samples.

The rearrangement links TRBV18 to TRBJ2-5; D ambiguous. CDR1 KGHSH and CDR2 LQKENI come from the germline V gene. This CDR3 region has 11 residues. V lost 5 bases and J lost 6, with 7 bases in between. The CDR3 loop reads CASSEDKTQYF. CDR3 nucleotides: TGTGCCAGCTCAGAAGACAAGACCCAGTACTTC. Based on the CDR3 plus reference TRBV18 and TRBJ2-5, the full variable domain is NAGVMQNPRHLVRRRGQEARLRCSPMKGHSHVYWYRQLPEEGLKFMVYLQKENIIDESGMPKERFSAEFPKEGPSILRIQQVVRGDSAAYFCASSEDKTQYFGPGTRLLVL.

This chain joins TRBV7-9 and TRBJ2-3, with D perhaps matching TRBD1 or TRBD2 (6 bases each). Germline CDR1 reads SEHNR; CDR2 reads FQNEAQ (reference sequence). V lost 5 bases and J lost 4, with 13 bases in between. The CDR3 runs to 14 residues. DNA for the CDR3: TGTGCCAGCAGCGCCCTAGGGGGGCCAGATACGCAGTATTTT. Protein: CASSALGGPDTQYF.

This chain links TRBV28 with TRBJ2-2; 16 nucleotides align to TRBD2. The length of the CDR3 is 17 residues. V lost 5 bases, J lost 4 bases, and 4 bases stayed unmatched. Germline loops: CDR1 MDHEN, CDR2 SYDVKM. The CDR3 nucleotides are TGTGCCAGCAGTGGGACTAGCGGGAGGGCCGTCACCGGGGAGCTGTTTTTT. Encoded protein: CASSGTSGRAVTGELFF.

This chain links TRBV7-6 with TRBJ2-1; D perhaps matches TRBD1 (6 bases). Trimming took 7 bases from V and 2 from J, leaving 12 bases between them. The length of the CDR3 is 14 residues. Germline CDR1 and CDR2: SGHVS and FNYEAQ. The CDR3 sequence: CASTQGTAYNEQFF. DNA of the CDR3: TGTGCCAGCACCCAGGGGACCGCCTACAATGAGCAGTTCTTC.

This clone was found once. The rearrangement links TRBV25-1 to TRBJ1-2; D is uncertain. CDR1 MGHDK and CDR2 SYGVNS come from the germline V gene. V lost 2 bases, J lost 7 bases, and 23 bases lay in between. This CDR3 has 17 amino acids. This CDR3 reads CASSEDFETRGLFGYTF. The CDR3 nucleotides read TGTGCCAGCAGTGAAGACTTTGAGACACGCGGTTTGTTTGGCTACACCTTC.

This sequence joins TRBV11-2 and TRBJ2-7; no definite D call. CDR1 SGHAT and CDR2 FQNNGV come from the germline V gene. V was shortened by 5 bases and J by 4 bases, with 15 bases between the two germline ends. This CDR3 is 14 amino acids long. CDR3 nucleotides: TGTGCCAGCAGCCCCCGGCCCACTCTATACGAGCAGTACTTC. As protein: CASSPRPTLYEQYF.

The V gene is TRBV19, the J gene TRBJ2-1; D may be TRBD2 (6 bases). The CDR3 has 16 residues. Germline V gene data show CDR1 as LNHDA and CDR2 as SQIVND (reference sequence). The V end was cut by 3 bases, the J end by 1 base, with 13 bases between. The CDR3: CASSILGGRSYNEQFF. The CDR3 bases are TGTGCCAGTAGTATTTTGGGAGGAAGATCCTACAATGAGCAGTTCTTC.

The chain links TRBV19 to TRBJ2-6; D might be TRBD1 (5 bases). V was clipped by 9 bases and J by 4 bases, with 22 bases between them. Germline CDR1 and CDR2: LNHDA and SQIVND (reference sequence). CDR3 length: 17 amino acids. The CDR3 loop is CASQQGTLEFGANVLTF. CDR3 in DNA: TGTGCCAGCCAGCAGGGAACCCTTGAATTCGGGGCCAACGTCCTGACTTTC.

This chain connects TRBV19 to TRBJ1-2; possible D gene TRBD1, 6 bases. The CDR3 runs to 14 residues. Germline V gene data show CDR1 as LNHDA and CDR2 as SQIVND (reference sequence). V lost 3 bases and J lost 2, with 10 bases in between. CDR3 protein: CASSIFDRNYGYTF. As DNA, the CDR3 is TGTGCCAGTAGTATTTTCGACAGGAACTATGGCTACACCTTC.

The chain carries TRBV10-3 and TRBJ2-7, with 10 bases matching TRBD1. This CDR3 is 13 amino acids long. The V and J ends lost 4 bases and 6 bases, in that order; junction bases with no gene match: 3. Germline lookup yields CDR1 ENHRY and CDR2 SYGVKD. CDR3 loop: CAISAGQGGEQYF. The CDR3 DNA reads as TGTGCCATCAGTGCCGGACAGGGGGGCGAGCAGTACTTC.

In DNA, the CDR3 is TGCGCCAGCAGTTTCGGGGGCTTCTGGAGCACTGAAGCTTTCTTT. Translation: CASSFGGFWSTEAFF. The chain has TRBV10-2 and TRBJ1-1, with a tentative D call TRBD1 (6 bases). This CDR3 is 15 amino acids long. The V end was cut by 5 bases, the J end by 4 bases, with 17 bases between. CDR1 is WSHSY and CDR2 is SAAADI in the germline V gene.

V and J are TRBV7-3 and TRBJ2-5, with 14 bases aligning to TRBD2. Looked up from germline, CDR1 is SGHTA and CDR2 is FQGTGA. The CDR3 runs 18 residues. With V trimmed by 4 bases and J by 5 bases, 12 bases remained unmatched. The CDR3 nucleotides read TGTGCCAGCAGCTCCCCGTGGACTAGCGGGAGGATTGATGAGACCCAGTACTTC. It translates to CASSSPWTSGRIDETQYF.

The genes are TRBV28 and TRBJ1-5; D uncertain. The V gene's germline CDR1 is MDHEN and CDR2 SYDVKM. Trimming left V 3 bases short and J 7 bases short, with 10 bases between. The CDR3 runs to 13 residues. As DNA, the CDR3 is TGTGCCAGCAGTTTCGGGTCCGTACAGCCCCAGCATTTT. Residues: CASSFGSVQPQHF.

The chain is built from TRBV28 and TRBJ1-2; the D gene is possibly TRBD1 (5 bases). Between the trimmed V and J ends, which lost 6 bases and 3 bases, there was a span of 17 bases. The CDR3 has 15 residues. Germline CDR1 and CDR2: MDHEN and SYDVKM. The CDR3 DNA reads TGTGCCAGCAGACTCCTCGGGACTTACGACTATGGCTACACCTTC. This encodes CASRLLGTYDYGYTF.

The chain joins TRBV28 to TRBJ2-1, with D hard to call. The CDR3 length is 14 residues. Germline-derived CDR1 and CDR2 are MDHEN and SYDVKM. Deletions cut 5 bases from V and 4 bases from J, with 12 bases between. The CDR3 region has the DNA TGTGCCAGCAGTGAGGATGGACCATACAATGAGCAGTTCTTC. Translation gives CASSEDGPYNEQFF.

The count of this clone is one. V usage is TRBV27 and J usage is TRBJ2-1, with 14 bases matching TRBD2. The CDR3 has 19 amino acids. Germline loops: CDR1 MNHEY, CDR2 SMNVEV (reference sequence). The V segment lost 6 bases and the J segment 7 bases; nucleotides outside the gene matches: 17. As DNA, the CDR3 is TGTGCCAGCAGACCCTTCGGGACTAGCGGGAGTTTAGGTTTTAATGAGCAGTTCTTC. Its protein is CASRPFGTSGSLGFNEQFF.

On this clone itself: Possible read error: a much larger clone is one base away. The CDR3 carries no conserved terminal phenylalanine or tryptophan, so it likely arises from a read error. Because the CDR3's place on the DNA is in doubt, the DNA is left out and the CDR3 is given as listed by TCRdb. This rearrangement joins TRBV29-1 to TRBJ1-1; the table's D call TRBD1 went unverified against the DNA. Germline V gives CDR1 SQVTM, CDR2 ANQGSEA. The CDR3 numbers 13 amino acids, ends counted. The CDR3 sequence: CSVGDRDRGKTFL.

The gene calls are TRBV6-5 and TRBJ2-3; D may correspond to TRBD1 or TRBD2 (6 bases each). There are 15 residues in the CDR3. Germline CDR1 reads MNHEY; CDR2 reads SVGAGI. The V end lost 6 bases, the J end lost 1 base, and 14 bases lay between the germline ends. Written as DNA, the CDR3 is TGTGCCAGCAGCCCGGGGGCCCGGGGCACAGATACGCAGTATTTT. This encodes CASSPGARGTDTQYF.

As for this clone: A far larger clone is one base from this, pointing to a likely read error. CDR3 coding DNA: TGTGCCAGCAGCTTGGCGGAAAAAGAGGATCAGCCCCAGCATTTT. It is translated as CASSLAEKEDQPQHF. The chain carries TRBV5-6 and TRBJ1-5; D remains ambiguous. V was cut by 0 bases and J by 5 bases, with 12 bases left in between. The length of the CDR3 is 15 residues. CDR1 and CDR2 (germline): SGHDT, YYEEEE.

The CDR3 nucleotides read TGTGCCAGCTCACTACTCCGGGACAGCTCCTACGAGCAGTACTTC. This gives the protein CASSLLRDSSYEQYF. The chain couples TRBV18 to TRBJ2-7; TRBD1 matches at 7 bases. After removal of 4 bases from V and 0 bases from J, the junction contained 6 bases not matched to a gene. Per germline, CDR1 KGHSH and CDR2 LQKENI. The CDR3 runs 15 residues. Full variable domain (remainder filled in from reference TRBV18 and TRBJ2-7): NAGVMQNPRHLVRRRGQEARLRCSPMKGHSHVYWYRQLPEEGLKFMVYLQKENIIDESGMPKERFSAEFPKEGPSILRIQQVVRGDSAAYFCASSLLRDSSYEQYFGPGTRLTVT.

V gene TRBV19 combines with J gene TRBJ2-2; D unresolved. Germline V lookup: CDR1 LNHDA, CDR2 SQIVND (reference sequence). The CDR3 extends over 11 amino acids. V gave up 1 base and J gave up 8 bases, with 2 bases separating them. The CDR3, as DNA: TGTGCCAGTAGTATAGCGGGGGAGCTGTTTTTT. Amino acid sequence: CASSIAGELFF.

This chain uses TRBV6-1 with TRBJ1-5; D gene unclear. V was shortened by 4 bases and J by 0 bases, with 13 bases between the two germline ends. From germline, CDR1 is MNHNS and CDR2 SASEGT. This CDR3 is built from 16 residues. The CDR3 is CASSALNPLSNQPQHF. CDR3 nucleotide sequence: TGTGCCAGCAGTGCCCTTAACCCCCTTAGCAATCAGCCCCAGCATTTT.

The DNA of the CDR3 is TGTGCCAGCAGCTGGGGGACAGACTCCTCTGGAAACACCATATATTTT. Its protein product is CASSWGTDSSGNTIYF. This rearrangement joins TRBV5-6 to TRBJ1-3; TRBD1 matches 7 bases. The length of the CDR3 is 16 residues. Germline CDR1 and CDR2: SGHDT and YYEEEE. The J segment lost 0 bases and the V segment lost 3 bases, leaving 6 bases of the junction unmatched.